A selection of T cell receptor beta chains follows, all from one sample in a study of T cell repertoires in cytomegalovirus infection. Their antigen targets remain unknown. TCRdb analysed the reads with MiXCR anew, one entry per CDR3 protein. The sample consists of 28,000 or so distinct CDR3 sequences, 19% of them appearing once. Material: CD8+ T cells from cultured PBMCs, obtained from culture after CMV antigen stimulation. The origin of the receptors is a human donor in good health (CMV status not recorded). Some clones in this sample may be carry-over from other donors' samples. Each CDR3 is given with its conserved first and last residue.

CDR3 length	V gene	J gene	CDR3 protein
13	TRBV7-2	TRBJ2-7	CASSLGPHYEQYF
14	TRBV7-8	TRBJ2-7	CASSPGRGAYEQYF
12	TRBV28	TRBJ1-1	CASSLGGPSAFF
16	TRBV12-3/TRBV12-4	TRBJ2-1	CASRPGTSGGVNEQFF
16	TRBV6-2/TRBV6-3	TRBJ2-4	CASSYSPLVAKNIQYF
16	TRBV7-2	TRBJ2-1	CASSHTGTSGLNEQFF
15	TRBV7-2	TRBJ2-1	CASSLKTSGYNEQFF
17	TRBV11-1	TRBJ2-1	CASSLSVRDYISNEQFF
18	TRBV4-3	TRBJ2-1	CASSQEPGQGATYNEQFF
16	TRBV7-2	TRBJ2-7	CASSLESGVVTYEQYF
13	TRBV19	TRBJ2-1	CASSMGSDNEQFF
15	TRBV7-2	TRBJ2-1	CASSPGTTSYNEQFF
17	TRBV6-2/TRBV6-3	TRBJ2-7	CASSYSSLQNSFYEQYF
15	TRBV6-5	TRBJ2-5	CASSYSPTLPETQYF
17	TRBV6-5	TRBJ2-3	CASSYSMGTGLTDTQYF
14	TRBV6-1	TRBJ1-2	CASSDVETNYGYTF
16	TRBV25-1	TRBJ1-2	CASSELIPIGGYGYTF
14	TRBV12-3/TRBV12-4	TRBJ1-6	CASSLLAGYSPLHF
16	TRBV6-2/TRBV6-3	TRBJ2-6	CASSTDPGSGANVLTF
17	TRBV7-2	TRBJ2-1	CASIQSLSGLAGYEQFF
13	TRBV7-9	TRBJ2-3	CASSLLWTDTQYF
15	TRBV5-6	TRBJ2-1	CASSPQGRSGNEQFF
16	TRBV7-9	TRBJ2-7	CASSLIAGQGGYEQYF
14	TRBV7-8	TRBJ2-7	CASTPFEAAYEQYF
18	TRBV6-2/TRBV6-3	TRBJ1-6	CASRDVKRGASYNSPLHF
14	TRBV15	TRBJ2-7	CATSTTRGAYEQYF
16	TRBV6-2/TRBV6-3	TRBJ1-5	CASSAPGIGEGQPQHF
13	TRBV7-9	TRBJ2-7	CASSLTSSYEQYF
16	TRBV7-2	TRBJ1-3	CASSDWGGSAGNTIYF
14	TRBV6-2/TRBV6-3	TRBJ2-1	CASRLAGVYNEQFF
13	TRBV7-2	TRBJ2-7	CASSLLREYEQYF
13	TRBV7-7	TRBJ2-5	CASSLVLRETQYF
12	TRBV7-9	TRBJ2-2	CASRSDTGELFF
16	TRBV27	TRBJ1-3	CASSYPGGRNGNTIYF
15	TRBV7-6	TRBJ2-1	CASSRLATSYNEQFF
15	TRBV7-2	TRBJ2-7	CASSLEVVGGYEQYF
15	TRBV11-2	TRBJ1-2	CASSLGQGAQYGYTF
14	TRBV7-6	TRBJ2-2	CASTPRVGTGELFF
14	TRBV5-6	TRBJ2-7	CASSFGTNLYEQYF
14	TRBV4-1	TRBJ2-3	CASSQDESTDTQYF
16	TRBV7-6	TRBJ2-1	CASSLTGTRLSDEQFF
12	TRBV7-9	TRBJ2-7	CASSHMGDEQYF
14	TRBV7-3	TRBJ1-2	CASSRVRRAIGYTF
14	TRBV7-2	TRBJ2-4	CATNTPLAKNIQYF
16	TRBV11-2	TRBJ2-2	CASSSRGGGATGELFF
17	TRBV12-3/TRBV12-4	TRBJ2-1	CASSLGGVARSYNEQFF
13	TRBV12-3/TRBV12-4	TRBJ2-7	CASSFGTLYEQYF